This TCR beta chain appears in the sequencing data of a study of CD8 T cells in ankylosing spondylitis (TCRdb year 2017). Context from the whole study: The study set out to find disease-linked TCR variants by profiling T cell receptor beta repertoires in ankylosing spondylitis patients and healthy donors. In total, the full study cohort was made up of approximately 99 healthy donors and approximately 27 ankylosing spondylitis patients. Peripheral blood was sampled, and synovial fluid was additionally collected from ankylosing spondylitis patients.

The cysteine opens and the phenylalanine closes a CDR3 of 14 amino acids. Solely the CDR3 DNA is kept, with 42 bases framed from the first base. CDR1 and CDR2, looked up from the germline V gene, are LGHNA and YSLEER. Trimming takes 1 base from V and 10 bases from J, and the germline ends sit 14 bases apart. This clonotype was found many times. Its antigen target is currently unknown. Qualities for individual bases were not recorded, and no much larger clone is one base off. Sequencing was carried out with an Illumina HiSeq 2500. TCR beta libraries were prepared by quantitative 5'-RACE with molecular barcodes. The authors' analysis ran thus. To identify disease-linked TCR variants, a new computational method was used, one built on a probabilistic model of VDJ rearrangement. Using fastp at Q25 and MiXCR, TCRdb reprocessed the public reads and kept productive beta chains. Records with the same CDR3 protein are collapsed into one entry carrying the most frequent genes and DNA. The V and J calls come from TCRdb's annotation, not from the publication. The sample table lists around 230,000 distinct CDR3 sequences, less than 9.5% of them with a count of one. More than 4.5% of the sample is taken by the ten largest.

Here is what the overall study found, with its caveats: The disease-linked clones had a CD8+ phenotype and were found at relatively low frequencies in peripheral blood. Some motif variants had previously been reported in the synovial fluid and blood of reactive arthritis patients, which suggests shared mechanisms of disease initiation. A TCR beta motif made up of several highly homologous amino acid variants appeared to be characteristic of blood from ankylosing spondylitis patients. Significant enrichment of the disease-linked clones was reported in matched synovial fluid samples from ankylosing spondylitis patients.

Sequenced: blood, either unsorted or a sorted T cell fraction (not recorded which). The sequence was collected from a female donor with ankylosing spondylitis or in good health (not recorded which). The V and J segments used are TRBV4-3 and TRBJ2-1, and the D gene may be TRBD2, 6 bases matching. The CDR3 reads CASSQGGRRDEQFF. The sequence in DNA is TGCGCCAGCAGCCAAGGGGGCAGGCGGGACGAGCAGTTCTTC.